This T cell receptor (beta chain) was found in a study of CD8 T cells in ankylosing spondylitis. Study-wide points: Clones that were linked to disease were CD8+ and were relatively rare in peripheral blood. Some motif variants were previously reported in reactive arthritis synovial fluid and blood. According to the report, clones linked to the disease were significantly enriched in matched synovial fluid samples taken from ankylosing spondylitis patients. A motif in TCR beta, a set of fewer than ten highly homologous variants, appeared characteristic of ankylosing spondylitis blood.

Generation of TCR beta libraries employed quantitative 5'-RACE incorporating molecular barcodes. TCRdb re-derived calls from the 5' RACE reads in MiXCR, one entry per CDR3 protein. The sample gives roughly 350,000 distinct CDR3 sequences, less than 9.5% of which show up once; approximately 14% is in the top ten. There are 14 residues in the CDR3. The V end lost 7 bases, the J end lost 4 bases, and 16 bases lay between the germline ends. Regarding this clonotype: Its antigen is not known.

The sample taken for sequencing was blood, either unsorted or a sorted T cell fraction (not recorded which). This TCR came from a male donor with ankylosing spondylitis. This chain links TRBV12-3 or TRBV12-4 with TRBJ1-1, with a possible D match to TRBD1 (6 bases). CDR3 nucleotide sequence: TGTGCCAGCACCCCACGGGGAGGGGGCACTGAAGCTTTCTTT. Translating it yields CASTPRGGGTEAFF.